The T cell receptor beta chain under discussion was sequenced for a study of brain metastases from non-small cell lung cancer. Measured with immunoSEQ multiplex PCR; TCRdb has only the in-frame clones, and not every one. The table includes approximately 6,400 clones, approximately 82% detected once. Notes on this clone: Its antigen is still unknown.

The V gene's germline CDR1 is MDHEN and CDR2 SYDVKM. The CDR3 runs to 12 residues. The ends were cut back, 6 bases at V and 7 bases at J, with 12 bases in the middle. Study-wide findings and caveats: T-cell clones appeared expanded in around 61% of brain metastases relative to matched primary tumors. Paired brain metastases and primary tumors largely shared TCR repertoires.

This sequence originates from a donor over 35 with non-small cell lung cancer. Sequencing was done on a sample of primary lung tumor tissue. The chain recombines TRBV28 with TRBJ1-1; D is ambiguous. CDR3 nucleotide sequence: TGTGCCAGCAGCCGAGTCCTCCGTGAAGCTTTCTTT. Translation gives CASSRVLREAFF.